The 10 T cell receptor beta chains reported below all come from one sample, sequenced in a study of beta chain features in type 1 diabetes. Reverse transcription of all isolated RNA meant that expressed TCRB transcripts were sequenced. Sequencing was performed with immunoSEQ multiplex PCR; in TCRdb, only in-frame clones are kept and a portion is missing. Seen here are 680,000 or so clones, roughly a sixth observed once, and the top ten hold 0.07% to 0.095%. The sequenced sample was naive CD4+ T cells from blood. Source of these receptors: a man between 18 and 29 years old in good health.

CDR3 protein: CASSGLAGAHYEQYF. In DNA form, the CDR3 reads TGTGCCAGCAGCGGACTAGCGGGGGCCCACTACGAGCAGTACTTC. V is TRBV6-1 and J is TRBJ2-5; 13 nucleotides line up with TRBD2. The J call may be mistaken, given a closer DNA end match to TRBJ2-7. The CDR3 is 15 amino acids. In germline, CDR1 is MNHNS, CDR2 SASEGT.

V is TRBV6-5 and J is TRBJ1-2; 7 positions match TRBD1. Germline CDR1 MNHEY, CDR2 SVGAGI. After removal of 5 bases from V and 3 bases from J, the junction contained 6 bases not matched to a gene. The CDR3 runs 14 residues. The CDR3 DNA follows: TGTGCCAGCAGTATTTCGGGACAGCACTATGGCTACACCTTC. This gives the protein CASSISGQHYGYTF.

The rearrangement links TRBV19 to TRBJ1-1; perhaps TRBD1 as D (6 bases). Per the germline V gene, CDR1 is LNHDA and CDR2 is SQIVND (reference sequence). Trimming took off 7 bases at V and 5 bases at J, with 14 bases between the two ends. The length of the CDR3 is 13 residues. The CDR3 bases are TGTGCCAGTATGGGACAACGACTTACTGAAGCTTTCTTT. Translation: CASMGQRLTEAFF.

This clone has only a few counts. The CDR3 region has the DNA TGTGCCAGCAGCCCGCGGTCCTACAATGAGCAGTTCTTC. Amino acids: CASSPRSYNEQFF. The rearrangement links TRBV7-2 to TRBJ2-1; unclear D gene. Germline V gene data show CDR1 as SGHTA and CDR2 as FQGNSA. Trimming stripped 5 bases from V and 1 base from J, with 6 bases between. The CDR3 is 13 residues long.

This clone was detected a few times. V and J are TRBV7-9 and TRBJ2-7; D gene uncertain. This CDR3 spans 14 amino acids. Per the germline V gene, CDR1 is SEHNR and CDR2 is FQNEAQ (reference sequence). V was shortened by 3 bases and J by 3 bases, with 12 bases between the two germline ends. CDR3 region: CASSFSGVSYEQYF. The CDR3 region has the DNA TGTGCCAGCAGCTTCTCGGGCGTGAGCTACGAGCAGTACTTC. Looking up the rest from reference TRBV7-9 and TRBJ2-7 gives the full variable domain: DTGVSQNPRHKITKRGQNVTFRCDPISEHNRLYWYRQTLGQGPEFLTYFQNEAQLEKSRLLSDRFSAERPKGSFSTLEIQRTEQGDSAMYLCASSFSGVSYEQYFGPGTRLTVT.

On this clone: This may come from a read error, since a much larger clone is one base off. The same CDR3 also results from other DNA sequences found in this sample. The chain has TRBV11-2 and TRBJ2-3; D uncertain. The germline CDR1 and CDR2 sequences are SGHAT and FQNNGV. The V end lost 4 bases, the J end lost 3 bases, and 2 bases lay between the germline ends. The CDR3 runs to 11 residues. The CDR3 sequence: CASSSTDTQYF. The CDR3 bases are TGTGCCAGCAGCTCTACAGATACGCAGTATTTT.

This clone was seen a handful of times. The rearrangement joins TRBV4-1 to TRBJ2-3; D unresolved. The germline gives CDR1 MGHRA, CDR2 YSYEKL. V lost 1 base, J lost 7 bases, and 6 bases lay in between. The CDR3 loop spans 12 amino acids. CDR3 nucleotides: TGCGCCAGCAGCCAAGTACAGAATACGCAGTATTTT. The encoded protein is CASSQVQNTQYF.

A word on this clone: Other DNA sequences in this specimen translate into the identical CDR3. The chain recombines TRBV18 with TRBJ1-5; D is uncertain. The germline V and J ends were trimmed by 3 bases and 4 bases, with 7 bases remaining between them. Germline CDR1 is KGHSH and CDR2 is LQKENI. There are 13 residues in the CDR3. The CDR3 nucleotides read TGTGCCAGCTCACCGGACGGGAATCAGCCCCAGCATTTT. Amino acids: CASSPDGNQPQHF.

The V gene is TRBV18, the J gene TRBJ2-6; D is unresolved. V lost 0 bases and J 1 base, leaving 7 bases between the germline ends. In germline, CDR1 is KGHSH, CDR2 LQKENI. This CDR3 spans 16 amino acids. The CDR3 loop is CASSPPYESGANVLTF. The CDR3 nucleotides are TGTGCCAGCTCACCACCGTATGAGTCTGGGGCCAACGTCCTGACTTTC.

The V call is TRBV6-4, the J call TRBJ2-3, with D maybe TRBD1 (6 bases). V lost 2 bases and J 1 base, leaving 7 bases between the germline ends. The CDR3 consists of 14 residues. Germline V CDR1 and CDR2: MRHNA, SNTAGT. CDR3 residues: CASSDPGGTDTQYF. Written as DNA, the CDR3 is TGTGCCAGCAGTGACCCAGGGGGCACAGATACGCAGTATTTT.